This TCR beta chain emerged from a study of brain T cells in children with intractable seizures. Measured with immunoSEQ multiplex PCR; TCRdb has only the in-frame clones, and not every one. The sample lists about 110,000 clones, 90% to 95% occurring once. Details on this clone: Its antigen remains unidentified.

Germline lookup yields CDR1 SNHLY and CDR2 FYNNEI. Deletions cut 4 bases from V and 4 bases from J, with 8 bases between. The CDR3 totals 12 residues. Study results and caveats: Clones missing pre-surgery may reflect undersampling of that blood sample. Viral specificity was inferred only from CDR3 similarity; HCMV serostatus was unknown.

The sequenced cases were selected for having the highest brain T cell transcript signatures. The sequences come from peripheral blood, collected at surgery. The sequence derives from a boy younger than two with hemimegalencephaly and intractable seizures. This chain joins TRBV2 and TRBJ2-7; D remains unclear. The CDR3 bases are TGTGCCAGCAGTGTGGTGGTTTACGAGCAGTACTTC. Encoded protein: CASSVVVYEQYF.